Shown below are 14 T cell receptor beta chains from a single sample sequenced in a study of long-term antiretroviral therapy in people with HIV. Running of the v3.0 immunoSEQ assay took place at survey level. The table came from immunoSEQ multiplex PCR; TCRdb's copy has only in-frame clones and leaves some out. Counted here are about 20,000 clones, about 80% occurring once; the ten biggest clones make up around a tenth. Sequences were derived from unsorted PBMCs, sampled 0.2 years after starting antiretroviral therapy. These receptors were taken from a middle-aged woman with HIV.

The chain combines TRBV5-6 with TRBJ1-5; tentatively, D is TRBD1 (5 bases). V gave up 2 bases and J gave up 0 bases, with 9 bases separating them. The CDR3 totals 15 residues. The germline V gene encodes CDR1 SGHDT and CDR2 YYEEEE. This chain's CDR3 is CASSFGGFSNQPQHF. The CDR3 DNA is TGTGCCAGCAGCTTCGGGGGATTTAGCAATCAGCCCCAGCATTTT.

The J gene is TRBJ1-2, the V gene TRBV10-2, with 9 bases lining up with TRBD1. The trim removed 0 bases at V and 6 bases at J, leaving 8 bases unmatched. The CDR3 has 16 amino acids. Looked up from germline, CDR1 is WSHSY and CDR2 is SAAADI. The CDR3 loop is CASSESNRGRGNGYTF. The DNA for the CDR3 is TGCGCCAGCAGTGAGTCGAACAGGGGGCGCGGGAATGGCTACACCTTC.

The chain couples TRBV7-9 to TRBJ2-7; D not certain. CDR1 and CDR2 from the germline V gene are SEHNR and FQNEAQ (reference sequence). There are 16 residues in the CDR3. The ends were cut back, 0 bases at V and 7 bases at J, with 19 bases in the middle. The DNA of the CDR3 is TGTGCCAGCAGCTTAGCGTCTGGCCTAACTGGAAAAGAGCAGTACTTC. Translating gives CASSLASGLTGKEQYF.

The J gene is TRBJ2-5, the V gene TRBV7-6; 11 bases line up with TRBD2. Germline lookup yields CDR1 SGHVS and CDR2 FNYEAQ. V dropped 2 bases and J dropped 6; count of bases not matched to a gene: 11. CDR3 length: 17 amino acids. The CDR3 loop reads CASSLTENTSGGKTQYF. The CDR3 DNA reads TGTGCCAGCAGCTTAACCGAAAACACTAGCGGGGGCAAGACCCAGTACTTC.

This chain uses TRBV18 with TRBJ1-4, with D perhaps matching TRBD1 (6 bases). There are 17 residues in the CDR3. Per germline, CDR1 KGHSH and CDR2 LQKENI. V gave up 0 bases and J gave up 5 bases, with 16 bases separating them. The CDR3, as DNA: TGTGCCAGCTCACCACCGATAGTGACAGGAACAAATGAAAAACTGTTTTTT. The encoded protein is CASSPPIVTGTNEKLFF.

The chain is built from TRBV12-5 and TRBJ1-1; D not certain. The CDR3 has 12 residues. Trimming shortened V by 9 bases and J by 3 bases, and 11 bases separated the two germline ends. CDR1 is LGHNT and CDR2 is FRNRAP in the germline V gene. The chain's CDR3 is CASTRSYTEAFF. In DNA form, the CDR3 reads TGTGCTAGCACAAGGTCTTACACTGAAGCTTTCTTT.

J is TRBJ1-2 and V is TRBV11-3; TRBD1 aligns across 8 bases. CDR3 size: 13 residues. After removal of 4 bases from V and 8 bases from J, the junction contained 6 bases not matched to a gene. Per germline, CDR1 SGHNT and CDR2 YENEEA. The CDR3 spells CASSSGGWEGYTF. For the CDR3, the DNA is TGTGCCAGCAGCTCAGGGGGCTGGGAAGGCTACACCTTC. Using reference TRBV11-3 and TRBJ1-2 for the parts outside the CDR3, the full variable domain is EAGVVQSPRYKIIEKKQPVAFWCNPISGHNTLYWYLQNLGQGPELLIRYENEEAVDDSQLPKDRFSAERLKGVDSTLKIQPAELGDSAVYLCASSSGGWEGYTFGSGTRLTVV.

The genes are TRBV6-4 and TRBJ2-1; 10 bases fit TRBD2. Germline V CDR1 and CDR2: MRHNA, SNTAGT. There are 16 residues in the CDR3. With V trimmed by 8 bases and J by 4 bases, 11 bases remained unmatched. The CDR3 protein is CASSPRGLAHYNEQFF. The CDR3 nucleotides are TGTGCCAGCTCCCCGAGGGGACTAGCGCATTACAATGAGCAGTTCTTC.

The J gene is TRBJ2-7, the V gene TRBV6-6, with 8 bases fitting TRBD2. Looked up from germline, CDR1 is MNHNY and CDR2 is SVGAGI (reference sequence). The CDR3 runs to 15 residues. With 0 bases clipped from V and 3 bases from J, the junction kept 4 bases outside the gene matches. The CDR3 here is CASSYSDSGVYEQYF. The DNA for the CDR3 is TGTGCCAGCAGTTACTCGGATAGCGGGGTCTACGAGCAGTACTTC.

Worth noting for this clone: Relative to the germline gene, one junction end is altered; a read error may explain this. This sequence joins TRBV6-1 and TRBJ1-6, with D maybe TRBD1 (5 bases). CDR3 size: 15 residues. Germline V gene data show CDR1 as MNHNS and CDR2 as SASEGT. CDR3 nucleotides: TGTGCCAGCAGAGAAGCCAGGGTGGGCAATTCACCCCTCCACTTT. It translates to CASREARVGNSPLHF.

The V and J genes are TRBV5-6 and TRBJ1-4, with D possibly matching TRBD1 (6 bases). This CDR3 is built from 15 residues. Trimming pared 0 bases from V and 8 bases from J, leaving 14 bases between. Germline lookup yields CDR1 SGHDT and CDR2 YYEEEE. CDR3 region: CASSLARDTGEKLFF. CDR3 DNA sequence: TGTGCCAGCAGCTTGGCCCGGGACACCGGGGAAAAACTGTTTTTT. Using reference TRBV5-6 and TRBJ1-4 for the parts outside the CDR3, the full variable domain is DAGVTQSPTHLIKTRGQQVTLRCSPKSGHDTVSWYQQALGQGPQFIFQYYEEEERQRGNFPDRFSGHQFPNYSSELNVNALLLGDSALYLCASSLARDTGEKLFFGSGTQLSVL.

In its sample, this clone was seen once. This chain links TRBV6-5 with TRBJ1-2; D is perhaps TRBD1 (6 bases). This CDR3 is built from 15 residues. Germline lookup yields CDR1 MNHEY and CDR2 SVGAGI. The V end lost 2 bases, the J end lost 4 bases, and 14 bases lay between the germline ends. The CDR3, as DNA: TGTGCCAGCAGTTACGCCCGTGGGGGGCCCTATGGCTACACCTTC. This encodes CASSYARGGPYGYTF.

This rearrangement joins TRBV27 to TRBJ2-7; D perhaps matches TRBD2 (5 bases). This CDR3 is built from 17 residues. Trimming pared 6 bases from V and 5 bases from J, leaving 26 bases between. Germline V CDR1 and CDR2: MNHEY, SMNVEV (reference sequence). As DNA, the CDR3 is TGTGCCAGCAGCTTTAGTTTCAAACCCTGGGAGCAGAACGAGCAGTACTTC. Its protein is CASSFSFKPWEQNEQYF.

The gene calls are TRBV7-8 and TRBJ1-1, with D possibly being TRBD1 (5 bases). Germline V CDR1 and CDR2: SGHVS, FQNEAQ. This CDR3 region has 15 residues. V lost 4 bases and J lost 0, with 12 bases in between. The CDR3 reads CASSYKTAMNTEAFF. CDR3 in DNA: TGTGCCAGCAGCTATAAGACAGCCATGAACACTGAAGCTTTCTTT.